This entry describes one TCR beta chain. Its specificity is not known. Individual cDNA molecules were tagged with unique molecular identifiers, the study reported. TCRdb fed the 5' RACE reads into MiXCR, producing one record per CDR3 protein. The table lists tens of thousands of distinct CDR3 sequences, approximately 6.1% of them singletons, with about 3% in the top ten. The data were taken from a study of early T cells in non-severe SARS-CoV-2 infection. Study in general: Unsorted whole-blood RNA was sequenced in bulk, leaving chains unpaired. Study results and limitations: Lookups in VDJdb leaned toward anti-spike CD8 responses and missed private and CD4 specificities.

This TCR was recovered from an adult who was a healthcare worker with PCR-confirmed SARS-CoV-2 infection or an uninfected control (not recorded which). Material: whole blood, obtained at baseline.

The CDR3 spells CSVEDRRSTEAFF. In nucleotides, the CDR3 is TGCAGCGTTGAAGACAGACGTAGCACTGAAGCTTTCTTT. The chain employs TRBV29-1 and TRBJ1-1; the D is unclear. From germline, CDR1 is SQVTM and CDR2 ANQGSEA. The ends were cut back, 0 bases at V and 4 bases at J, with 9 bases in the middle. The CDR3 runs 13 residues.